This T cell receptor (beta chain) comes out of a study of cytomegalovirus exposure and HLA in healthy donors. Study outcomes and limitations: The analysis excluded some indistinguishable V segments, including TRBV6-2 and TRBV6-3. Presence/absence analyses treated sequencing depth as roughly uniform across donors.

With regard to this clone: Its specificity is unknown.

Germline CDR1 is SNHLY and CDR2 is FYNNEI. This CDR3 region has 14 residues. The junction had 0 bases not matched to a gene; V was cut back by 2 bases and J by 0 bases. 60 Vbeta and 13 Jbeta primers were used in PCR. Clones were read by immunoSEQ multiplex PCR, and TCRdb kept only the in-frame ones, dropping some. The table records under 130,000 clones, 70% to 80% of them present only once. Sequencing used PBMCs. This receptor was obtained from a woman aged 40-49 years in good health and CMV-seronegative. This chain uses TRBV2 with TRBJ1-2; 7 bases fit TRBD1. The chain's CDR3 is CASSEQGANYGYTF. CDR3 nucleotide sequence: TGTGCCAGCAGTGAACAGGGGGCTAACTATGGCTACACCTTC.